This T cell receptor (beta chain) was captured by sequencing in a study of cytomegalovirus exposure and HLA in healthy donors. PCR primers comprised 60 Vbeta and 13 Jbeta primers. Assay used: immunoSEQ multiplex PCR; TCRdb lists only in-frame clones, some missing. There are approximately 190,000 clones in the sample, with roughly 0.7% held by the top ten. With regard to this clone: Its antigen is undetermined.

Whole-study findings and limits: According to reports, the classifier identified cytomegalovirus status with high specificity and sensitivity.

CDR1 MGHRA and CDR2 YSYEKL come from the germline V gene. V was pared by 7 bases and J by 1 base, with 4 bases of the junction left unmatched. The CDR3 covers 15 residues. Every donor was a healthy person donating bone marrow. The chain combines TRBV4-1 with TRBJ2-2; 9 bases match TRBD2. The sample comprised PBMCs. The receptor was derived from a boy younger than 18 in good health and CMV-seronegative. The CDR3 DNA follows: TGCGCCAGCAAAGCGGGGGGATGGAACACCGGGGAGCTGTTTTTT. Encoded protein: CASKAGGWNTGELFF.